These T cell receptor beta chains were read from a single sample in a study of T cell responses to AZD1222 COVID-19 vaccine. Generated by immunoSEQ multiplex PCR, the TCRdb table keeps only in-frame clones and is missing some. The sample holds approximately 300,000 clones, 94% seen once. Sequenced here: peripheral blood, sampled 28 days after the second AZD1222 dose. All receptors derive from an adult who received the AZD1222 COVID-19 vaccine. Both conserved end residues are part of each CDR3. D genes are given only for firm matches. A clone size is listed for some rows: how often the clone was seen (once, few, many), or a class if it is expanded.

- | once | TRBJ2-1 | TRBV30 | TGTGCCTGGAGTGTAGCGAACAATGAGCAGTTCTTC | CAWSVANNEQFF
- | - | TRBJ1-3 | TRBV7-2 | TGTGCCAGCAGCTTAGTGGCGGTTGGAGGAAACACCATATATTTT | CASSLVAVGGNTIYF
TRBD2 | - | TRBJ2-3 | TRBV7-3 | TGTGCCAGCAGTCAGGGGCTAGCGGGAGCCAAAGATACGCAGTATTTT | CASSQGLAGAKDTQYF
- | few | TRBJ1-5 | TRBV12-3/TRBV12-4 | TGTGCCAGCAGTTTTGCCCATAACCAGCCCCAGCATTTT | CASSFAHNQPQHF
- | - | TRBJ1-1 | TRBV5-5 | TGTGCCAGCAGCTTTGGAAGCAATAAAGCTTTCTTT | CASSFGSNKAFF
- | - | TRBJ2-7 | TRBV24-1 | TGTGCCACCAGTGATCCCGAGGGGGAAAGCTCCTACGAGCAGTACTTC | CATSDPEGESSYEQYF
TRBD2 | once | TRBJ2-3 | TRBV7-9 | TGTGCCAGCAGCCCAGCGGGGGCCACCACGCAGTATTTT | CASSPAGATTQYF
- | once | TRBJ2-1 | TRBV2 | TGTGCCAGCAGTGATCGGCGAGGGGCACACAATGAGCAGTTCTTC | CASSDRRGAHNEQFF
TRBD1 | - | TRBJ1-1 | TRBV7-9 | TGTGCCAGCAGCTTCCAGGGGGGAAACACTGAAGCTTTCTTT | CASSFQGGNTEAFF
- | - | TRBJ1-3 | TRBV3-1/TRBV3-2 | TGTGCCAGCAGCCAAGTGGGCGGTGGAAACACCATATATTTT | CASSQVGGGNTIYF
- | - | TRBJ1-2 | TRBV6-5 | TGTGCCAGCAGTTCCCCAGGGGAGGGCTACACCTTC | CASSSPGEGYTF
- | - | TRBJ1-5 | TRBV2 | TGTGCCAGCACGGGCCGGAGACAGGCGCCCAATCAGCCCCAGCATTTT | CASTGRRQAPNQPQHF
- | - | TRBJ1-2 | TRBV7-9 | TGTGCCAGCAGCTTAGCCGGGGGGCGGTACTATGGCTACACCTTC | CASSLAGGRYYGYTF
TRBD2 | once | TRBJ2-1 | TRBV18 | TGTGCCAGCTCACCTCCGGGACTAGCGGGACGAAATGAGCAGTTCTTC | CASSPPGLAGRNEQFF
- | once | TRBJ2-2 | TRBV7-9 | TGTGCCAGCAGCTTAGACACCGGGGAGCTGTTTTTT | CASSLDTGELFF
TRBD1 | - | TRBJ1-5 | TRBV11-2 | TGTGCCAGCAGCCTGGGACAGGGGAGCAATCAGCCCCAGCATTTT | CASSLGQGSNQPQHF
- | - | TRBJ1-3 | TRBV5-1 | TGCGCCAGCAGCTCAGGACAGTACTCTGGAAACACCATATATTTT | CASSSGQYSGNTIYF
- | - | TRBJ2-7 | TRBV20-1 | TGCAGTGCTAGTCGGGGGGCCAACGAGCAGTACTTC | CSASRGANEQYF
- | - | TRBJ1-2 | TRBV28 | TGTGCCAGCAGCTGGGTTAGCTATGGCTACACCTTC | CASSWVSYGYTF
TRBD2 | - | TRBJ2-7 | TRBV10-3 | TGTGCCATCGCACTAGCGGGAGCCCACGAGCAGTACTTC | CAIALAGAHEQYF
- | - | TRBJ1-6 | TRBV28 | TGTGCCAGCAGTCCCCGGGACGTGGGTAATTCACCCCTCCACTTT | CASSPRDVGNSPLHF
- | - | TRBJ1-3 | TRBV7-6 | TGTGCCAGCAGCTTAGCAGGGAACCCTCTCTCTGGAAACACCATATATTTT | CASSLAGNPLSGNTIYF
TRBD1 | - | TRBJ1-1 | TRBV28 | TGTGCCAGCAGTCCCGGGACAGGGATTGAAGCTTTCTTT | CASSPGTGIEAFF
TRBD1 | - | TRBJ1-4 | TRBV19 | TGTGCCAGTAGTCCCCGACAGGGAACTAATGAAAAACTGTTTTTT | CASSPRQGTNEKLFF
- | - | TRBJ1-1 | TRBV15 | TGTGCCACCAGCAGAGATGACAGGTATAGTCGAGCTTTCTTT | CATSRDDRYSRAFF
TRBD1 | - | TRBJ2-5 | TRBV3-1/TRBV3-2 | TGTGCCAGCAGCCAGGGGGGACAGGGGGGAGAGACCCAGTACTTC | CASSQGGQGGETQYF
- | - | TRBJ1-2 | TRBV12-3/TRBV12-4 | TGTGCCAGCAGTTTGGGCGGATTCTATGGCTACACCTTC | CASSLGGFYGYTF
- | - | TRBJ1-6 | TRBV2 | TGTGCCAGCAGTGGAAGGTGGGGGAATTCACCCCTCCACTTT | CASSGRWGNSPLHF
TRBD2 | - | TRBJ2-7 | TRBV6-5 | TGTGCCAGCAGTCTTAGCGGGGTAAACTCCTACGAGCAGTACTTC | CASSLSGVNSYEQYF
- | - | TRBJ1-2 | TRBV28 | TGTGCCGCCAGGGATGCGGGGGGCTATGGCTACACCTTC | CAARDAGGYGYTF
- | - | TRBJ1-4 | TRBV6-5 | TGTGCCAGCAGCCCGGTGGGACCGAGGGGTGAAAAACTGTTTTTT | CASSPVGPRGEKLFF
- | - | TRBJ1-1 | TRBV2 | TGTGCCAGCATCCGAAACAGGTTGGACACTGAAGCTTTCTTT | CASIRNRLDTEAFF
TRBD2 | - | TRBJ2-1 | TRBV5-4 | TGTGCCAGCAGCTTTAGCGGGAGGGGCTCCTACAATGAGCAGTTCTTC | CASSFSGRGSYNEQFF
TRBD1 | - | TRBJ1-2 | TRBV2 | TGTGCCAGCATCGGACAGGCAGCTAACTATGGCTACACCTTC | CASIGQAANYGYTF
- | - | TRBJ2-7 | TRBV3-1/TRBV3-2 | TGTGCCAGCAGTTGGCAGGGCGGGAACGAGCAGTACTTC | CASSWQGGNEQYF
TRBD1 | - | TRBJ2-7 | TRBV11-2 | TGTGCCAGCAGCACAGGGGGCCGGAACGAGCAGTACTTC | CASSTGGRNEQYF
- | - | TRBJ2-7 | TRBV9 | TGTGCCAGCAGCACCCTCGGGGTAGGACTTTCCTACGAGCAGTACTTC | CASSTLGVGLSYEQYF
TRBD1 | - | TRBJ1-1 | TRBV5-1 | TGCGCCAGCAGCTTGGGGGACAGCTCTCAAGCTTTCTTT | CASSLGDSSQAFF
TRBD1 | - | TRBJ1-5 | TRBV6-2/TRBV6-3 | TGTGCCAGCAGTTTACGACAGGGCGGGAATCAGCCCCAGCATTTT | CASSLRQGGNQPQHF
TRBD2 | - | TRBJ2-2 | TRBV4-3 | TGCGCCAGCAGCCCCGCCGGGACTAGCTTGAACACCGGGGAGCTGTTTTTT | CASSPAGTSLNTGELFF
TRBD1 | - | TRBJ1-6 | TRBV6-5 | TGTGCCACCCTACAGGGGGCGCTAGGTTCACCCCTCCACTTT | CATLQGALGSPLHF
- | - | TRBJ1-1 | TRBV5-1 | TGCGCCAGCAGCCCAGAGACCGGAAAATCGACTGAAGCTTTCTTT | CASSPETGKSTEAFF
TRBD1 | - | TRBJ1-5 | TRBV2 | TGTGCCAGCAGGGCAGGACAGGGGACGCCCCAGCATTTT | CASRAGQGTPQHF
- | - | TRBJ2-3 | TRBV28 | TGTGCCAGCAGCCCCTGGCGTGACTATCACACAGATACGCAGTATTTT | CASSPWRDYHTDTQYF
- | - | TRBJ1-1 | TRBV29-1 | TGCAGCGTTGAAGTGGGAGGGAAAGCTTTCTTT | CSVEVGGKAFF
- | - | TRBJ2-2 | TRBV14 | TGTGCCAGCGGGGGCCGGGAGCTGTTTTTT | CASGGRELFF
- | - | TRBJ1-6 | TRBV5-6 | TGTGCCAGCACCCCGGGGACCAATTCACCCCTCCACTTT | CASTPGTNSPLHF
- | - | TRBJ2-1 | TRBV9 | TGTGCCAGCAGCGTAGGAGGGGGACGGAACTGGAGGAAGCAGTTCTTC | CASSVGGGRNWRKQFF
- | - | TRBJ1-2 | TRBV3-1/TRBV3-2 | TGTGCCAGCAGCCAAGCACCAGGGAACTATGGCTACACCTTC | CASSQAPGNYGYTF
TRBD1 | - | TRBJ1-1 | TRBV18 | TGTGCCAGCTCCCCGACAGGGGAGGGTATCACTGAAGCTTTCTTT | CASSPTGEGITEAFF